This T cell receptor (beta chain) was retrieved from a study of cytomegalovirus exposure and HLA in healthy donors. The V gene lost 0 bases and the J gene lost 4 bases, with 21 bases spanning the gap. The CDR3 extends over 18 amino acids. In germline, CDR1 is LNHNV, CDR2 YYDKDF (reference sequence). Primers included in the PCR were 60 Vbeta and 13 Jbeta primers. The assay was immunoSEQ multiplex PCR, and TCRdb's table has in-frame clones only and misses some. The sample includes roughly 100,000 clones, around four fifths of them seen just once. The chain links TRBV15 to TRBJ1-2, with D perhaps matching TRBD1 (6 bases). The TCR comes from a woman aged 40 to 50 in good health and CMV-seronegative. Sequencing used PBMCs. The CDR3, as DNA: TGTGCCACCAGCAGAGATCTGATAACAGGGAGTGTACCCTATGGCTACACCTTC. Residues: CATSRDLITGSVPYGYTF.